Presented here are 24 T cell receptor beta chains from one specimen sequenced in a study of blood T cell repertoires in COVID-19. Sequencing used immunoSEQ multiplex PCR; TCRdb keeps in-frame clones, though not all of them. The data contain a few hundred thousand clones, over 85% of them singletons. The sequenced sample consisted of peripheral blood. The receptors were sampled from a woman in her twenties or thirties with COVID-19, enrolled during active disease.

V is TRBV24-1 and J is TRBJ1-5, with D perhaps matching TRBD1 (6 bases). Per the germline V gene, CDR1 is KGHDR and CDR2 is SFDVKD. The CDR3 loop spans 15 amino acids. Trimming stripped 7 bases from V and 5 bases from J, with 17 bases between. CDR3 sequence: CATSAPGGSDQPQHF. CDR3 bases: TGTGCCACCAGCGCCCCGGGGGGCAGCGATCAGCCCCAGCATTTT.

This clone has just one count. The CDR3, as DNA: TGTGCCATCAGTGAGTCATACTCCGGGACAGCTAATTCACCCCTCCACTTT. Its translation: CAISESYSGTANSPLHF. The chain recombines TRBV10-3 with TRBJ1-6; 7 bases are a match to TRBD1. The CDR3 is 17 residues long. V trimming: 0 bases; J trimming: 6 bases; junction bases outside the gene matches: 8. Germline loops: CDR1 ENHRY, CDR2 SYGVKD.

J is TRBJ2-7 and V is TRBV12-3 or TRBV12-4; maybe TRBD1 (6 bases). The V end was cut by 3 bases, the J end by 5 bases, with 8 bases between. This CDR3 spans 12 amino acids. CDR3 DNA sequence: TGTGCCAGCAGTTTTGGGGGCCACGAGCAGTACTTC. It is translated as CASSFGGHEQYF.

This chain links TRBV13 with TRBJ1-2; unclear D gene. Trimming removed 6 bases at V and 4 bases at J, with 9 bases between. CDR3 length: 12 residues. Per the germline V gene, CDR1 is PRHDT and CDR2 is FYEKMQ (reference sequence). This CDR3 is CASSSGVYGYTF. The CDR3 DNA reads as TGTGCCAGCAGTTCCGGGGTCTATGGCTACACCTTC.

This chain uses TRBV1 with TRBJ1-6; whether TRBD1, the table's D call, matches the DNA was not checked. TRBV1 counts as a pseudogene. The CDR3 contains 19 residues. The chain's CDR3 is CTSVPRDRDKVEHNSPLHF. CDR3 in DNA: TGCACCAGCGTTCCCCGGGACAGGGATAAAGTTGAACATAATTCACCCCTCCACTTT.

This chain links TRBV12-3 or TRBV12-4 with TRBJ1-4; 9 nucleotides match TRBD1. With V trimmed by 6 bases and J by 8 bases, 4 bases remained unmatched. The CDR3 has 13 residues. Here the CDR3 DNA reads TGTGCCAGCAGCTTGGACAGGGGAGAAAAACTGTTTTTT. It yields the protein CASSLDRGEKLFF.

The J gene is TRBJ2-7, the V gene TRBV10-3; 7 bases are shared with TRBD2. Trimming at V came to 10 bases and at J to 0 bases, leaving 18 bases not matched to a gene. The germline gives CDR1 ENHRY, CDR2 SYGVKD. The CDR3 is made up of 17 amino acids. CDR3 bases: TGTGCCACCCAACCCAGCGGGGCAACCCTGAGCTCCTACGAGCAGTACGTC. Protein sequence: CATQPSGATLSSYEQYV.

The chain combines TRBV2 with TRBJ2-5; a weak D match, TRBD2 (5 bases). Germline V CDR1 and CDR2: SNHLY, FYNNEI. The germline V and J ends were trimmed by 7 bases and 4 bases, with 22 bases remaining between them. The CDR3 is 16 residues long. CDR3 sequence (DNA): TGTGCCAGCATTCCCCCTGGACTCGCTCACGTAGAGACCCAGTACTTC. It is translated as CASIPPGLAHVETQYF.

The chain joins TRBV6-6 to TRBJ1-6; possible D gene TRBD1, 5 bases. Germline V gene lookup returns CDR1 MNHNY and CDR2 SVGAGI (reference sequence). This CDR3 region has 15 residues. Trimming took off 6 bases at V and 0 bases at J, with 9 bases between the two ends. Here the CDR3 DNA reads TGTGCCAGCAGGGACACGAGCTCCTATAATTCACCCCTCCACTTT. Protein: CASRDTSSYNSPLHF.

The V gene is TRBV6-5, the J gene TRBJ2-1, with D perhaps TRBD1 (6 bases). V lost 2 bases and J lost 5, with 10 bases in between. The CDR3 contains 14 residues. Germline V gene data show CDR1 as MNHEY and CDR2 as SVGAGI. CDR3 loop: CASSYRDIHNEQFF. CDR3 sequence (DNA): TGTGCCAGCAGTTACCGGGACATCCACAATGAGCAGTTCTTC.

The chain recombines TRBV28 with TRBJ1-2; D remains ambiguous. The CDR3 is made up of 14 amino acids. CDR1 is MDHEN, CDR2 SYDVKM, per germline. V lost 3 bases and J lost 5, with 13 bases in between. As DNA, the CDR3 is TGTGCCAGCAGTTTGCCTAGCCAGCTTTATGGCTACACCTTC. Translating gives CASSLPSQLYGYTF.

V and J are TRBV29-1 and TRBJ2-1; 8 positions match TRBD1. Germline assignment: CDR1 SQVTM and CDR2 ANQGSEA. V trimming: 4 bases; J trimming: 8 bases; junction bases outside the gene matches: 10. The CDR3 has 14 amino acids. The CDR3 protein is CSVVRQGARDEQFF. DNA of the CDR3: TGCAGCGTTGTGCGGCAGGGGGCTAGGGATGAGCAGTTCTTC.

The CDR3 spells CASSPYSERGAWPQHF. Here the CDR3 DNA reads TGTGCCAGTAGTCCCTATTCCGAACGGGGGGCATGGCCCCAGCATTTT. V is TRBV19 and J is TRBJ1-5; maybe TRBD1 (6 bases). Trimming left V 5 bases short and J 9 bases short, with 23 bases between. Germline assignment: CDR1 LNHDA and CDR2 SQIVND (reference sequence). The CDR3 has 16 residues.

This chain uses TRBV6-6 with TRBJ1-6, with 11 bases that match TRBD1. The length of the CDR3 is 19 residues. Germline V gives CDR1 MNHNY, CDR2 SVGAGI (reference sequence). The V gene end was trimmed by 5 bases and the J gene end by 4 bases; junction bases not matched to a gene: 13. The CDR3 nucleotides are TGTGCCAGCAGTCCACCCCCCGGGACAGGGGGATCATATAATTCACCCCTCCACTTT. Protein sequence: CASSPPPGTGGSYNSPLHF.

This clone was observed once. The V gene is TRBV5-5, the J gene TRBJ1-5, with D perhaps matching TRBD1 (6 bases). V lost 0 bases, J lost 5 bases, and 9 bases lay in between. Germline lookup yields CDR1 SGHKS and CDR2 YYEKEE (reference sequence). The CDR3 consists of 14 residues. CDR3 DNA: TGTGCCAGCAGCTTGGGGTCAGGGGATCAGCCCCAGCATTTT. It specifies CASSLGSGDQPQHF.

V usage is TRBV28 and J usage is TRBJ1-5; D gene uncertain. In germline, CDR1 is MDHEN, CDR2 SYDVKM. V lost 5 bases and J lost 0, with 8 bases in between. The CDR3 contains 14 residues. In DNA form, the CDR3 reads TGTGCCAGCAGTCAGGTCCCTAGCAATCAGCCCCAGCATTTT. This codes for CASSQVPSNQPQHF.

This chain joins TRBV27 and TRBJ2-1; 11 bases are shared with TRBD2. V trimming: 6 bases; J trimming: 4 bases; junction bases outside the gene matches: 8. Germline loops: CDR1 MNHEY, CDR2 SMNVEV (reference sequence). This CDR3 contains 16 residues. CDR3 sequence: CASRGLAGGIYNEQFF. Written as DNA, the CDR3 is TGTGCCAGCAGGGGGCTAGCGGGGGGCATTTACAATGAGCAGTTCTTC.

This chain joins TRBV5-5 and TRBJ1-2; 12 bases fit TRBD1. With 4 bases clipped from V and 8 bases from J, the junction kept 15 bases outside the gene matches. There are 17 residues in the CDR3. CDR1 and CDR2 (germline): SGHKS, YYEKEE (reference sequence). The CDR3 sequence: CASSPGGTGGKVRGYTF. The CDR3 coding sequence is TGTGCCAGCAGCCCCGGGGGGACAGGGGGCAAAGTTCGGGGCTACACCTTC.

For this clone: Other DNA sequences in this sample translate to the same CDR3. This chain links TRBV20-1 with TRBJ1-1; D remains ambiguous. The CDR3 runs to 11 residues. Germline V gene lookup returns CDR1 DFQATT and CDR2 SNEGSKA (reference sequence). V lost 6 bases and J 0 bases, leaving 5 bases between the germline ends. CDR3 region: CSAPLNTEAFF. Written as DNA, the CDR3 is TGCAGTGCCCCTCTGAACACTGAAGCTTTCTTT.

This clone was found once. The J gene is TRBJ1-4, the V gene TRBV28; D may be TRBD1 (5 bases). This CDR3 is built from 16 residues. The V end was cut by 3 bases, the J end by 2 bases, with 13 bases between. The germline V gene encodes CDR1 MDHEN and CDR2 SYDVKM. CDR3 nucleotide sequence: TGTGCCAGCAGTTTGACCGAAGGGGCGACTAATGAAAAACTGTTTTTT. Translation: CASSLTEGATNEKLFF.

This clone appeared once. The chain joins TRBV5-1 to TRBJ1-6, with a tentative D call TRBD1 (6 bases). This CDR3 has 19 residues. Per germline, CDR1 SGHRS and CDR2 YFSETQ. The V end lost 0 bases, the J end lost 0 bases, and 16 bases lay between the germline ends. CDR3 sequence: CASSLVTGGGSSYNSPLHF. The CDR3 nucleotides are TGCGCCAGCAGCTTGGTGACAGGCGGCGGTAGCTCCTATAATTCACCCCTCCACTTT. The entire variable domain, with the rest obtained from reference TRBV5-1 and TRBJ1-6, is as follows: KAGVTQTPRYLIKTRGQQVTLSCSPISGHRSVSWYQQTPGQGLQFLFEYFSETQRNKGNFPGRFSGRQFSNSRSEMNVSTLELGDSALYLCASSLVTGGGSSYNSPLHFGNGTRLTVT.

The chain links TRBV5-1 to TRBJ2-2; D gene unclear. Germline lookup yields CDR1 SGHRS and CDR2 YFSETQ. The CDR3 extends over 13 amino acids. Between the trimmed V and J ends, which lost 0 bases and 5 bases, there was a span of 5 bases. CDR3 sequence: CASSLVLTGELFF. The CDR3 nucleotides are TGCGCCAGCAGCTTGGTACTTACCGGGGAGCTGTTTTTT.

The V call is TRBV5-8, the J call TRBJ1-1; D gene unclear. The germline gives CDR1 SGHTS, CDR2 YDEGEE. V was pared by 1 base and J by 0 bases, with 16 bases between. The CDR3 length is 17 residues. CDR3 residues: CASSLSPGIGVNTEAFF. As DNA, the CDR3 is TGTGCCAGCAGCTTGTCGCCGGGAATCGGCGTGAACACTGAAGCTTTCTTT.

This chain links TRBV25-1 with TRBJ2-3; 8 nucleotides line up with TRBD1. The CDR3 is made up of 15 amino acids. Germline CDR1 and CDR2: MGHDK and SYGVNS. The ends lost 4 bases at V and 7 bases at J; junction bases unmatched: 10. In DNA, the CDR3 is TGTGCCAGCAGTGGGGACAGGTACGGGGTTTATACGCAGTATTTT. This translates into CASSGDRYGVYTQYF.